This TCR beta chain was recorded in a study of T-cell reconstitution after alpha-beta-depleted transplantation in children listed by TCRdb under 2016. For the study in its entirety: The study quantitatively tracked T-cell immune reconstitution after TCRalphabeta/CD19-depleted allogeneic hematopoietic cell transplantation in children using TCR repertoire profiling. What the work shows at the level of the full study, not this receptor alone: About two months after transplant, the apparently early recovery of alphabetaT-cell counts reportedly depended on just several hundred clones that had expanded rapidly and came from non-depleted graft cells. Hyperexpanded clone frequencies declined over subsequent months; after one year, T-cell counts and TCRbeta diversity were mostly attributed to newly produced T cells. The high TCRbeta diversity at day 60 in some patients was ascribed to recipient T cells and intrathymic progenitors that had survived conditioning.

Library creation used PCR. Sequencing took place on an Illumina HiSeq 2500. Molecular barcoding was employed in the preparation of TCR libraries, with unique molecular identifiers being used to normalize TCRbeta repertoire quantification. The public reads were reanalyzed by TCRdb: fastp trimming at Q25, MiXCR alignment, in-frame beta chains only. Under each unique CDR3 protein, matching rows form one entry showing the most common genes and DNA. The sample has about a million distinct CDR3 sequences on record, about 31% of them singletons. The ten largest clones add up to about 28% of the sample. The treatment or condition tag for this specimen amounts to: allogeneic hematopoietic cell transplantation with graft depleted of TCRalphabeta T cells and CD19 B cells. Transplant recipients were children who received TCRalphabeta/CD19-depleted allogeneic hematopoietic cell grafts. The CDR3 contains 13 residues, cysteine and phenylalanine counted. Only CDR3 DNA is held: 39 bases, read in frame from base 1. CDR1 and CDR2 were assigned from the germline V gene as MNHNS and SASEGT. Between the V and J ends, shortened by 4 bases and 4 bases respectively, the junction contains 7 bases.

Concerning this clonotype itself: Its binding antigen is unknown. Base quality data are lacking; no much larger clone is found one base away.

This TCR was recovered from a boy under two years old who had a stem cell transplant for SCID, so the T cells may come from the graft donor. The source was PBMCs, mostly from graft donor cells, collected 360 days after TCRalphabeta/CD19-depleted stem cell transplant. This sequence uses TRBV6-1 and TRBJ1-4; the D gene cannot be resolved reliably. The CDR3 here reads CASSVPFNEKLFF. The nucleotide sequence is given as TGTGCCAGCAGTGTCCCGTTTAATGAAAAACTGTTTTTT.